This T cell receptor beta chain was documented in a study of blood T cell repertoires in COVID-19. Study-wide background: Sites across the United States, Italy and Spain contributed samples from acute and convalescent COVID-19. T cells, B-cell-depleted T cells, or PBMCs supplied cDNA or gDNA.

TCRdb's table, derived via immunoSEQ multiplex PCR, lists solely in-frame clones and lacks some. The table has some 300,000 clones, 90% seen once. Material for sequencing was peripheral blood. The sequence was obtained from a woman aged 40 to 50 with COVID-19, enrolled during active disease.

The CDR3 loop is CASRATGVNQPQHF. The CDR3, as DNA: TGTGCCAGTAGAGCGACAGGGGTGAATCAGCCCCAGCATTTT. This chain uses TRBV19 with TRBJ1-5; 8 nucleotides line up with TRBD1. J lost 4 bases, V lost 6 bases, and 5 bases had no gene match. Germline V gene data show CDR1 as LNHDA and CDR2 as SQIVND (reference sequence). CDR3 size: 14 residues.